The entry that follows covers one T cell receptor beta chain sequence. Antigen: not known. This specimen belongs to a study of cytomegalovirus exposure and HLA in healthy donors. About the research overall: Out of 150 million to 200 million T cells, an earlier analysis found some 110 million unique TCR beta sequences in total. Among some 400 genotyped donors, roughly 80% fell in the Caucasian-associated ancestry cluster.

Study-level results: The authors assumed roughly uniform sequencing depth across donors for presence/absence analyses.

PCR used 60 Vbeta primers and 13 Jbeta primers. Original processing methods: Roughly 11 million shared chains were among the 65 million to 85 million unique TCR beta chains that a later analysis counted. Clones were read by immunoSEQ multiplex PCR, and TCRdb kept only the in-frame ones, dropping some. The V and J calls and the clone size are those of that table, but D and trimming were determined from the DNA. The sample lists 170,000 or so clones, roughly 80% occurring once. Germline-derived CDR1 and CDR2 are MNHEY and SVGAGI. Trimming took 2 bases from V and 6 from J; bases not matched to a gene: 4. CDR3 length: 15 residues.

Sequencing input: PBMCs. This clonotype was sampled from a boy younger than 18 in good health and CMV-seronegative. J is TRBJ1-1 and V is TRBV6-5, with 12 bases lining up with TRBD1. The CDR3 coding sequence is TGTGCCAGCAGTTACAGCCGGGACAGGGGGCCTGAAGCTTTCTTT. Amino acids: CASSYSRDRGPEAFF.